Listed below are T cell receptor beta chains from one sample, sequenced in a study of blood T cell repertoires in COVID-19. TCRdb keeps only in-frame clones here, not all; method: immunoSEQ multiplex PCR. This table holds roughly 220,000 clones, about 91% found once. Material: PBMCs or T cells enriched from blood (not recorded which). The receptor set was obtained from a woman aged 50 to 65 with acute COVID-19. The CDR3 runs from the conserved cysteine through the conserved F or W. A D gene is named only where the DNA matches it firmly. Clone size is given for some rows only: seen once, a few or many times, or a class if the clone is expanded.

j_call clone_size v_call cdr3_length d_call cdr3_aa
TRBJ2-1 - TRBV2 15 - CASSEDYLSYNEQFF
TRBJ1-1 - TRBV28 15 TRBD1 CASSLYQGAYTEAFF
TRBJ1-6 - TRBV6-4 14 TRBD1 CASSPGTGYSPLHF
TRBJ2-7 - TRBV5-1 17 - CASSSPTGETKIGEQYF
TRBJ2-5 - TRBV28 15 TRBD1 CASSITDRAVETQYF
TRBJ2-2 once TRBV9 17 - CASSAPEAATNTGELFF
TRBJ2-1 few TRBV28 13 - CASNLGSYNEQFF
TRBJ1-2 many TRBV28 13 - CASSYEVFYGYTF
TRBJ1-5 few TRBV10-3 18 - CAISDSLRGGISNQPQHF
TRBJ2-2 - TRBV18 14 TRBD1 CASSPRTGPEELFF
TRBJ2-5 - TRBV18 12 - CASSPGLETQYF
TRBJ1-2 - TRBV9 15 TRBD1 CASSVEHRGRGGYTF
TRBJ2-2 - TRBV6-2/TRBV6-3 18 TRBD2 CASSPWATSGRNTGELFF
TRBJ2-7 - TRBV7-9 14 - CASSLMGALGEQYF
TRBJ2-1 - TRBV5-4 15 TRBD1 CASRSDRGFNNEQFF
TRBJ1-2 - TRBV11-2 14 - CASSFSGSNYGYTF
TRBJ1-2 - TRBV2 13 TRBD1 CASRPTGAGGYTF
TRBJ2-7 - TRBV5-1 13 - CASSFGVSYEQYF
TRBJ2-5 once TRBV5-1 15 TRBD2 CASSFSLAGGETQYF
TRBJ2-1 once TRBV19 12 - CASSITNGEQFF
TRBJ1-1 - TRBV5-1 13 TRBD1 CASRDRANTEAFF
TRBJ2-7 - TRBV6-5 11 TRBD2 CASISAGEQYF
TRBJ2-1 - TRBV19 14 - CASSIRGGYNEQFF
TRBJ2-1 - TRBV29-1 17 - CSVETWAGLNVGNEQFF
TRBJ1-1 - TRBV21-1 14 - CASSATGYGTEAFF
TRBJ2-2 - TRBV19 16 - CASSIPQGGYTGELFF
TRBJ2-2 - TRBV28 16 TRBD2 CASRLAGGSNTGELFF
TRBJ2-4 - TRBV4-1 15 TRBD1 CASSHPWDRGYIQYF
TRBJ2-1 - TRBV7-9 15 TRBD2 CASSSGLAGINEQFF
TRBJ2-1 - TRBV5-4 15 TRBD2 CASSWTGTSGRVMLF
TRBJ2-7 - TRBV3-1/TRBV3-2 16 TRBD1 CASSQVHRGLFYEQYF
TRBJ2-5 - TRBV18 15 - CASSPFSQGQETQYF
TRBJ1-5 few TRBV7-6 16 - CASSLVDSWENQPQHF